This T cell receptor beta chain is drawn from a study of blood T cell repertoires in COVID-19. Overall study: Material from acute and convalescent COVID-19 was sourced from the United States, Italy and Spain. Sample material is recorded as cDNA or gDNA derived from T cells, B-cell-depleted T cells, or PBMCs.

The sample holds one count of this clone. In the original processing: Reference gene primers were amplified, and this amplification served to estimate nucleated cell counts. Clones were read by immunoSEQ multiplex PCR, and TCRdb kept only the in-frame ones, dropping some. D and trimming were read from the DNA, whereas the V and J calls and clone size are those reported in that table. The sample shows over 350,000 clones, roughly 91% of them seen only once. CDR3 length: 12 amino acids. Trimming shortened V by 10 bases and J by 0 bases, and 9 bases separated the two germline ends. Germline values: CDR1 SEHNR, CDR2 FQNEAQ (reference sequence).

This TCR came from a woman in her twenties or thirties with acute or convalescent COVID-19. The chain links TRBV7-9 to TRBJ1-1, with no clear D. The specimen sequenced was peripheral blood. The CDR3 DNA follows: TGTGCCACGGACTTTCTGAACACTGAAGCTTTCTTT. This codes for CATDFLNTEAFF.